Listed here are 19 T cell receptor beta chains from one sample, sequenced in a study of tumor T cells in aggressive B-cell lymphoma. Assay used: immunoSEQ multiplex PCR; TCRdb lists only in-frame clones, some missing. This sample has 980 or so clones, with over 75% found just once. Source material: tumor tissue. These receptors were taken from an adult with diffuse large B cell lymphoma.

In nucleotides, the CDR3 is TGTGCCAGCAGCTTAGGCGGGAGGGGTGCACAGTTCTTC. As protein: CASSLGGRGAQFF. The rearrangement links TRBV11-3 to TRBJ2-1; 9 positions match TRBD2. This CDR3 contains 13 residues. Looked up from germline, CDR1 is SGHNT and CDR2 is YENEEA. V was pared by 1 base and J by 13 bases, with 5 bases of the junction left unmatched.

The chain recombines TRBV6-6 with TRBJ1-1, with TRBD1 as a possible D gene (6 bases). Germline lookup yields CDR1 MNHNY and CDR2 SVGAGI (reference sequence). This CDR3 is built from 13 residues. V dropped 3 bases and J dropped 7 bases, with 12 bases sitting between them. The CDR3, as DNA: TGTGCCAGCAGTTATCTCGGACAGAGTGAAGCTTTCTTT. It yields the protein CASSYLGQSEAFF.

This clone was seen a handful of times. This chain connects TRBV2 to TRBJ1-3, with unresolved D. Between the trimmed V and J ends, which lost 6 bases and 0 bases, there was a span of 12 bases. This CDR3 has 15 residues. In germline, CDR1 is SNHLY, CDR2 FYNNEI. The DNA for the CDR3 is TGTGCCAGCAGGGGAGCCGGAAGCTCTGGAAACACCATATATTTT. Protein: CASRGAGSSGNTIYF. The entire variable domain, with the rest obtained from reference TRBV2 and TRBJ1-3, is as follows: EPEVTQTPSHQVTQMGQEVILRCVPISNHLYFYWYRQILGQKVEFLVSFYNNEISEKSEIFDDQFSVERPDGSNFTLKIRSTKLEDSAMYFCASRGAGSSGNTIYFGEGSWLTVV.

The rearrangement links TRBV30 to TRBJ2-7, with 8 bases aligning to TRBD2. The ends lost 2 bases at V and 6 bases at J; junction bases unmatched: 6. Per the germline V gene, CDR1 is GTSNPN and CDR2 is SVGIG (reference sequence). There are 13 residues in the CDR3. In DNA, the CDR3 is TGTGCCTGGAGTACCCGGGAGGGCCGCGAGCAGTACTTC. Its protein is CAWSTREGREQYF.

The V gene is TRBV9, the J gene TRBJ1-4; no reliable D call. The CDR3 has 16 residues. The V gene lost 0 bases and the J gene lost 7 bases, with 16 bases spanning the gap. Germline CDR1 SGDLS, CDR2 YYNGEE. The DNA of the CDR3 is TGTGCCAGCAGCGTAGCAGAGGGTTCCCCTGGTGAAAAACTGTTTTTT. It is translated as CASSVAEGSPGEKLFF. The entire variable domain, with the rest obtained from reference TRBV9 and TRBJ1-4, is as follows: DSGVTQTPKHLITATGQRVTLRCSPRSGDLSVYWYQQSLDQGLQFLIQYYNGEERAKGNILERFSAQQFPDLHSELNLSSLELGDSALYFCASSVAEGSPGEKLFFGSGTQLSVL.

The V call is TRBV29-1, the J call TRBJ2-7; 9 positions agree with TRBD2. Germline V CDR1 and CDR2: SQVTM, ANQGSEA. V lost 7 bases, J lost 0 bases, and 4 bases stayed unmatched. The CDR3 covers 13 residues. Here the CDR3 reads CSAGAGGSYEQYF. As DNA, the CDR3 is TGCAGCGCCGGAGCGGGAGGCTCCTACGAGCAGTACTTC.

The chain couples TRBV27 to TRBJ2-7; possibly TRBD2 for D (6 bases). The germline V gene has CDR1 MNHEY and CDR2 SMNVEV (reference sequence). The V end was cut by 2 bases, the J end by 7 bases, with 12 bases between. The CDR3 is made up of 13 amino acids. CDR3 DNA: TGTGCCAGCAGTTTAGGGCTAGCGCGAGAGCAGTACTTC. Its translation is CASSLGLAREQYF.

The genes are TRBV5-3 and TRBJ1-2, with 7 positions matching TRBD1. TRBV5-3 is an open reading frame, and its role is uncertain. The trim removed 4 bases at V and 6 bases at J, leaving 9 bases unmatched. The CDR3 totals 14 residues. The CDR3 protein is CARSPRQGRDGYTF. The CDR3 DNA follows: TGTGCCAGAAGCCCACGACAGGGAAGGGATGGCTACACCTTC.

This clone was recorded once. V and J are TRBV29-1 and TRBJ1-1, with a tentative D call TRBD1 (5 bases). CDR3 length: 12 residues. Trimming took off 7 bases at V and 6 bases at J, with 15 bases between the two ends. CDR1 and CDR2 (germline): SQVTM, ANQGSEA. The CDR3 here is CSGGRVEAEAFF. CDR3 nucleotides: TGCAGCGGGGGGAGGGTGGAGGCTGAAGCTTTCTTT.

Written as DNA, the CDR3 is TGTGCCAGCAGTGCTAGCAATGAGCAGTTCTTC. The encoded protein is CASSASNEQFF. This sequence joins TRBV6-5 and TRBJ2-1; D is ambiguous. CDR1 MNHEY and CDR2 SVGAGI come from the germline V gene. The CDR3 contains 11 residues. Deletions cut 5 bases from V and 6 bases from J, with 5 bases between.

This clone was seen only once. The chain links TRBV5-1 to TRBJ2-7, with TRBD1 as a possible D gene (5 bases). The CDR3 runs to 14 residues. V was trimmed by 2 bases and J by 2 bases, leaving 11 bases between them. Germline V gives CDR1 SGHRS, CDR2 YFSETQ. CDR3 bases: TGCGCCAGCAGCTTCCACAGGCCGACCTACGAGCAGTACTTC. Translating it yields CASSFHRPTYEQYF.

V and J are TRBV9 and TRBJ2-7; D perhaps matches TRBD1 (6 bases). The V and J ends lost 3 bases and 0 bases respectively, with 10 bases between them. The CDR3 length is 14 residues. The germline gives CDR1 SGDLS, CDR2 YYNGEE. DNA of the CDR3: TGTGCCAGCAGCGCGCAGGGGAGCTCCTACGAGCAGTACTTC. Its protein is CASSAQGSSYEQYF.

The genes are TRBV7-6 and TRBJ2-2; D is unresolved. Trimming cost V 3 bases and J 1 base, with 6 bases left between them. Germline V lookup: CDR1 SGHVS, CDR2 FNYEAQ. The length of the CDR3 is 14 residues. The CDR3 DNA follows: TGTGCCAGCAGCTTTGGCCGGAACACCGGGGAGCTGTTTTTT. Translating it yields CASSFGRNTGELFF.

This clone was detected only a few times. V is TRBV4-1 and J is TRBJ2-2; 8 bases line up with TRBD1. This CDR3 is 18 amino acids long. The junction had 12 bases not matched to a gene; V was cut back by 0 bases and J by 6 bases. Per the germline V gene, CDR1 is MGHRA and CDR2 is YSYEKL. CDR3 amino acids: CASSQESPQGALAGELFF. The CDR3 nucleotides read TGCGCCAGCAGCCAAGAATCTCCCCAGGGGGCGCTTGCCGGGGAGCTGTTTTTT.

The chain employs TRBV7-2 and TRBJ2-3; TRBD2 aligns across 7 bases. The germline V gene has CDR1 SGHTA and CDR2 FQGNSA. With 6 bases clipped from V and 3 bases from J, the junction kept 9 bases outside the gene matches. The CDR3 totals 15 residues. The CDR3 bases are TGTGCCAGCAGTAGCAGCGGGAAGGTGACAGATACGCAGTATTTT. It translates to CASSSSGKVTDTQYF. The variable domain in full, with the rest retrieved from reference TRBV7-2 and TRBJ2-3, is GAGVSQSPSNKVTEKGKDVELRCDPISGHTALYWYRQSLGQGLEFLIYFQGNSAPDKSGLPSDRFSAERTGGSVSTLTIQRTQQEDSAVYLCASSSSGKVTDTQYFGPGTRLTVL.

This clone occurred a few times. This chain uses TRBV5-1 with TRBJ1-1; D remains ambiguous. The V gene's germline CDR1 is SGHRS and CDR2 YFSETQ. The CDR3 totals 15 residues. Trimming removed 1 base at V and 0 bases at J, with 10 bases between. CDR3 region: CASSLIGGMNTEAFF. The CDR3 nucleotides are TGCGCCAGCAGCTTGATAGGCGGAATGAACACTGAAGCTTTCTTT.

V gene TRBV19 combines with J gene TRBJ1-1; 8 bases line up with TRBD1. V lost 5 bases, J lost 1 base, and 0 bases stayed unmatched. This CDR3 is 13 amino acids long. CDR1 is LNHDA and CDR2 is SQIVND in the germline V gene (reference sequence). This CDR3 is CASSGQGNTEAFF. The CDR3 region has the DNA TGTGCCAGTAGTGGACAGGGGAACACTGAAGCTTTCTTT.

In its sample, this clone was seen once. The chain employs TRBV6-1 and TRBJ2-7; 7 bases are shared with TRBD1. V trimming: 5 bases; J trimming: 2 bases; junction bases outside the gene matches: 3. This CDR3 contains 13 residues. Germline V CDR1 and CDR2: MNHNS, SASEGT. Written as DNA, the CDR3 is TGTGCCAGCAGTAGGACAGGCGCCTACGAGCAGTACTTC. Encoded protein: CASSRTGAYEQYF.

In DNA form, the CDR3 reads TGTGCCAGCAGCCCTCTTACTAGTGGCGGCCACGAGCAGTACTTC. Translating it yields CASSPLTSGGHEQYF. This chain connects TRBV7-6 to TRBJ2-7; a possible D gene is TRBD2 (5 bases). This CDR3 spans 15 amino acids. V was pared by 5 bases and J by 5 bases, with 19 bases between. Looked up from germline, CDR1 is SGHVS and CDR2 is FNYEAQ.